This T cell receptor beta chain appears in the sequencing data of a study of monozygotic twins with inflammatory bowel disease. Template switching appended UMIs that held a 6-nucleotide sample barcode. TCRdb reanalyzed the 5' RACE reads, giving one entry per CDR3 protein sequence and no DNA. This repertoire comprises about 150,000 distinct CDR3 sequences; its ten largest clones make up roughly 1.2%. About this clonotype itself: No antigen is known for it.

Findings and limits, study-wide: Patient-specific immunosuppressive treatments may have made repertoires more variable.

The source material was blood. The receptor's source is a human donor with ulcerative colitis or Crohn's disease, or a healthy co-twin of an affected twin (not recorded which).

The CDR3 region is CASSPGGTEAFF. The chain links TRBV13 to TRBJ1-1; as DNA is missing, the TRBD1 call by TCRdb cannot be tested. The germline V gene encodes CDR1 PRHDT and CDR2 FYEKMQ (reference sequence). The CDR3 is made up of 12 amino acids.